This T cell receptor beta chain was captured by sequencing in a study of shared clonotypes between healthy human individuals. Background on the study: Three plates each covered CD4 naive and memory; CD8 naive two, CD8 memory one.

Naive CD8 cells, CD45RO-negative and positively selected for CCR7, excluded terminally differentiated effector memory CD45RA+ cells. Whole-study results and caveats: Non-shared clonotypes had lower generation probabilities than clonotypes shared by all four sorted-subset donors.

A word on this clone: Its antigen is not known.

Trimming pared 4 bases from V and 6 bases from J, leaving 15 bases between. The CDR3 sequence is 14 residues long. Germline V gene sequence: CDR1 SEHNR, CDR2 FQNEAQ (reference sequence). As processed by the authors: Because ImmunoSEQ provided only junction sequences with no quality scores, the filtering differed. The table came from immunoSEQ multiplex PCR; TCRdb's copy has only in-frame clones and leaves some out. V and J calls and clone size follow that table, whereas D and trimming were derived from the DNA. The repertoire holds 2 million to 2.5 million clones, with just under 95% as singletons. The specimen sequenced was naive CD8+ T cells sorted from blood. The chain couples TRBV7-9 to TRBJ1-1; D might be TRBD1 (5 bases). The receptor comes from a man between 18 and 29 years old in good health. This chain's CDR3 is CASSSDRTEPEAFF. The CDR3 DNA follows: TGTGCCAGCAGCTCCGACAGAACGGAGCCTGAAGCTTTCTTT. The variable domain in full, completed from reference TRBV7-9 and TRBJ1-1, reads DTGVSQNPRHKITKRGQNVTFRCDPISEHNRLYWYRQTLGQGPEFLTYFQNEAQLEKSRLLSDRFSAERPKGSFSTLEIQRTEQGDSAMYLCASSSDRTEPEAFFGQGTRLTVV.